The rows below give T cell receptor beta chains drawn from one sample of a study of blood T cells in healthy people across ages. TCRdb analysed the 5' RACE reads with MiXCR anew, one entry per CDR3 protein. This table holds roughly 1,700,000 distinct CDR3 sequences, about 30% found once. What was sequenced was blood. All receptors derive from a woman aged 25 to 39 in good health. Each CDR3 is given with its conserved first and last residue. The D gene is left open where the match is weak. Some rows mark clone size as missing; the rest say once, few, many or name a class of expanded clone.

size | D | J | length | V | CDR3 | DNA
few | NA | TRBJ2-5 | 16 | TRBV7-9 | CASSPGGRASQETQYF | TGTGCCAGCAGTCCAGGCGGAAGAGCCAGCCAAGAGACCCAGTACTTC
few | NA | TRBJ2-5 | 12 | TRBV12-3/TRBV12-4 | CASRKKMETQYF | TGTGCCAGCAGAAAAAAGATGGAGACCCAGTACTTC
NA | NA | TRBJ1-1 | 19 | TRBV4-3 | CASSQDLLAGTLKGAEAFF | TGCGCCAGCAGCCAAGATCTGTTAGCCGGGACGCTGAAAGGCGCTGAAGCTTTCTTT
NA | NA | TRBJ2-6 | 14 | TRBV5-1 | CASEHGPGANVLTF | TGCGCCAGTGAGCATGGCCCTGGGGCCAACGTCCTGACTTTC
NA | TRBD2 | TRBJ2-7 | 15 | TRBV13 | CASSFGLAGFYEQYF | TGTGCCAGCAGCTTCGGTCTAGCGGGGTTCTACGAGCAGTACTTC
many | NA | TRBJ2-5 | 12 | TRBV29-1 | CSVRRVDETQYF | TGCAGCGTGCGCAGGGTTGACGAGACCCAGTACTTC
many | NA | TRBJ2-7 | 12 | TRBV27 | CASRGLGYEQYF | TGTGCCAGCAGGGGGCTAGGCTACGAGCAGTACTTC
NA | TRBD1 | TRBJ1-1 | 15 | TRBV4-2 | CASSQRGGWNTEAFF | TGTGCCAGCAGCCAGCGAGGGGGCTGGAACACTGAAGCTTTCTTT
NA | TRBD1 | TRBJ1-2 | 15 | TRBV3-1 | CASSPFRQGNYGYTF | TGTGCCAGCAGCCCCTTTCGACAGGGCAACTATGGCTACACCTTC
NA | TRBD2 | TRBJ2-5 | 17 | TRBV11-2 | CASSFDRLAGVQETQYF | TGTGCCAGCAGCTTTGACCGACTAGCGGGGGTGCAAGAGACCCAGTACTTC
many | TRBD1 | TRBJ1-2 | 14 | TRBV7-9 | CASSSRTGVYGYTF | TGTGCCAGCAGCTCTCGGACAGGGGTCTATGGCTACACCTTC
few | TRBD1 | TRBJ2-5 | 15 | TRBV7-2 | CASSQQGVTQETQYF | TGTGCCAGCAGCCAACAGGGGGTCACCCAAGAGACCCAGTACTTC
NA | NA | TRBJ2-7 | 12 | TRBV2 | CASRRIHYEQYF | TGTGCCAGCAGGCGAATCCACTACGAGCAGTACTTC
NA | TRBD2 | TRBJ2-1 | 21 | TRBV11-2 | CASSLILRTSGRRASYNEQFF | TGTGCCAGCAGCTTAATATTGAGGACTAGCGGGAGGAGGGCCTCCTACAATGAGCAGTTCTTC
NA | NA | TRBJ1-1 | 14 | TRBV27 | CASSLYLRNTEAFF | TGTGCCAGCAGTTTATACCTACGGAACACTGAAGCTTTCTTT
many | NA | TRBJ2-7 | 15 | TRBV9 | CASSVAEDDSYEQYF | TGTGCCAGCAGCGTAGCTGAGGACGATTCCTACGAGCAGTACTTC
NA | NA | TRBJ1-2 | 16 | TRBV18 | CASSPNTDTAKYGYTF | TGTGCCAGCTCACCGAATACGGACACGGCGAAGTATGGCTACACCTTC
NA | NA | TRBJ2-2 | 14 | TRBV7-9 | CASGRGLATGELFF | TGTGCCAGCGGTCGGGGTTTGGCCACCGGGGAGCTGTTTTTT
few | NA | TRBJ1-2 | 12 | TRBV28 | CASTRRTYGYTF | TGTGCCAGCACCAGGAGAACCTATGGCTACACCTTC
NA | NA | TRBJ2-5 | 12 | TRBV5-1 | CANSLEGETQYF | TGCGCCAACAGCTTGGAAGGAGAGACCCAGTACTTC
many | TRBD1 | TRBJ1-2 | 16 | TRBV7-9 | CASSAQSKTGLDGYTF | TGTGCCAGCAGCGCCCAATCCAAGACAGGGTTGGACGGCTACACCTTC
few | NA | TRBJ1-5 | 14 | TRBV19 | CASSTVYQGQPQHF | TGTGCCAGTAGTACCGTCTACCAGGGCCAGCCCCAGCATTTT
NA | NA | TRBJ2-5 | 15 | TRBV9 | CASSAQGQGQETQYF | TGTGCCAGCAGCGCCCAGGGGCAGGGACAAGAGACCCAGTACTTC
NA | TRBD2 | TRBJ2-1 | 18 | TRBV4-2 | CASSQLARTSGGAHEQFF | TGTGCCAGCAGCCAATTAGCCCGGACTAGCGGGGGGGCGCATGAGCAGTTCTTC
few | NA | TRBJ1-1 | 15 | TRBV7-9 | CASSFLQGSNTEAFF | TGTGCCAGCAGCTTCCTACAGGGTTCGAACACTGAAGCTTTCTTT
once | NA | TRBJ2-4 | 12 | TRBV12-3/TRBV12-4 | CASSQTRDIQYF | TGTGCCAGCAGCCAGACCCGGGACATTCAGTACTTC
NA | TRBD1 | TRBJ2-3 | 16 | TRBV25-1 | CASSLRQGAPTDTQYF | TGTGCCAGCAGCCTAAGACAGGGGGCGCCGACAGATACGCAGTATTTT
few | TRBD1 | TRBJ1-6 | 14 | TRBV18 | CASSPYTRGSPLHF | TGTGCCAGCTCACCATACACCAGGGGGTCACCCCTCCACTTT
NA | NA | TRBJ2-1 | 12 | TRBV11-2 | CASTPTPSEQFF | TGTGCCAGCACCCCCACACCGAGTGAGCAGTTCTTC
NA | NA | TRBJ2-6 | 17 | TRBV2 | CASSPTRQVSGANVLTF | TGTGCCAGCAGTCCGACCCGACAGGTCTCTGGGGCCAACGTCCTGACTTTC
many | TRBD2 | TRBJ2-1 | 14 | TRBV6-2/TRBV6-3 | CASRTSGSYNEQFF | TGTGCCAGCAGGACTAGCGGCTCCTACAATGAGCAGTTCTTC
NA | NA | TRBJ2-7 | 14 | TRBV12-3/TRBV12-4 | CASSPSWDIGEQYF | TGTGCCAGCAGCCCTTCATGGGATATCGGCGAGCAGTACTTC
NA | NA | TRBJ2-1 | 13 | TRBV29-1 | CGVGAQDSIEQFF | TGCGGCGTTGGGGCCCAAGACAGCATTGAGCAGTTCTTC
few | TRBD1 | TRBJ2-1 | 17 | TRBV19 | CASSPLRGRPPYNEQFF | TGTGCCAGTAGTCCACTCAGGGGGCGTCCCCCCTACAATGAGCAGTTCTTC
many | NA | TRBJ2-1 | 13 | TRBV6-5 | CASSYVRANEQFF | TGTGCCAGCAGTTACGTTCGTGCCAATGAGCAGTTCTTC
NA | NA | TRBJ1-2 | 14 | TRBV3-1 | CASSQEAGGDGYTF | TGTGCCAGCAGCCAAGAAGCTGGGGGTGATGGCTACACCTTC
NA | TRBD1 | TRBJ2-3 | 15 | TRBV7-6 | CVSSSLRGQTDTQYF | TGTGTCAGCAGCTCTCTGAGGGGGCAGACAGATACGCAGTATTTT
NA | NA | TRBJ2-1 | 15 | TRBV7-9 | CASSLYRDHPYEQFF | TGTGCCAGCAGCTTATACCGGGACCACCCCTACGAGCAGTTCTTC
NA | NA | TRBJ2-1 | 16 | TRBV20-1 | CSAMQLEVYKGDEQFF | TGCAGTGCTATGCAGTTGGAGGTATACAAAGGCGATGAGCAGTTCTTC
few | TRBD1 | TRBJ2-1 | 15 | TRBV28 | CASRLGDRRYNEQFF | TGTGCCAGCCGCCTTGGGGACAGAAGATACAATGAGCAGTTCTTC
NA | NA | TRBJ1-5 | 13 | TRBV10-3 | CAISVLQGGPQHF | TGTGCCATCAGTGTGTTGCAGGGTGGGCCCCAGCATTTT
NA | TRBD2 | TRBJ2-5 | 17 | TRBV11-2 | CASSFRLAGTPGETQYF | TGTGCCAGCAGCTTCAGACTAGCGGGAACCCCGGGCGAGACCCAGTACTTC